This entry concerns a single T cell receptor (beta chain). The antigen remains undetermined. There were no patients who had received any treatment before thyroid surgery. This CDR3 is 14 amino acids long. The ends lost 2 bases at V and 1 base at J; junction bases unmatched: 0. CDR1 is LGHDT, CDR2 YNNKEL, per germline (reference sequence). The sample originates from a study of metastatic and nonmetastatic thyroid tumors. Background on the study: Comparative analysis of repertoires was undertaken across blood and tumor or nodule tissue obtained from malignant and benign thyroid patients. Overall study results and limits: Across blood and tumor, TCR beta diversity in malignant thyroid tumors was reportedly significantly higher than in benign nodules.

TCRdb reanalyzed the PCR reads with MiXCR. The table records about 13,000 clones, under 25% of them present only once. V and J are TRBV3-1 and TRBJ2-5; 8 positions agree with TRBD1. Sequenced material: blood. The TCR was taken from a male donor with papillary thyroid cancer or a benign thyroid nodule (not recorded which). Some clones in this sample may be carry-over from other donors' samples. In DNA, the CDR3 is TGTGCCAGCAGCCAACAGGGGGCCCAAGAGACCCAGTACTTC. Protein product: CASSQQGAQETQYF.